The 7 T cell receptor beta chains reported below all come from one sample, sequenced in a study of T-cell memory formation after mild COVID-19. TCRdb reprocessed the 5' RACE reads with MiXCR, giving one entry per CDR3 protein. The data hold hundreds of thousands of distinct CDR3 sequences, with roughly 20% observed a single time. Sequencing input: PBMCs or a T cell subset sorted from them (not recorded which). The receptors here all came from an adult woman who had mild COVID-19 (a few samples of this study predate the infection). Cell type and time point are not known.

CDR3 region: CASSQVAGDSSYEQYF. CDR3 DNA: TGTGCCAGCAGCCAAGTAGCGGGCGACAGCTCCTACGAGCAGTACTTC. The chain links TRBV4-2 to TRBJ2-7; 7 positions agree with TRBD2. The CDR3 is made up of 16 amino acids. V was pared by 1 base and J by 0 bases, with 6 bases of the junction left unmatched. CDR1 LGHNA and CDR2 YNFKEQ come from the germline V gene.

This clonotype was recorded a few times. The chain has TRBV7-8 and TRBJ2-1; D tentatively fits TRBD1 or TRBD2 (5 bases each). V lost 1 base, J lost 1 base, and 20 bases lay in between. Germline V lookup: CDR1 SGHVS, CDR2 FQNEAQ. This CDR3 comprises 19 residues. The CDR3, as DNA: TGTGCCAGCAGCTTAGACTTCCAGAGGGGCGCACGGTCCTACAATGAGCAGTTCTTC. Translation gives CASSLDFQRGARSYNEQFF. Drawing the rest from reference TRBV7-8 and TRBJ2-1, the complete variable domain is GAGVSQSPRYKVAKRGQDVALRCDPISGHVSLFWYQQALGQGPEFLTYFQNEAQLDKSGLPSDRFFAERPEGSVSTLKIQRTQQEDSAVYLCASSLDFQRGARSYNEQFFGPGTRLTVL.

This chain uses TRBV4-2 with TRBJ2-3; D may match TRBD1 or TRBD2 (5 bases each). The germline V gene has CDR1 LGHNA and CDR2 YNFKEQ. The length of the CDR3 is 17 residues. Trimming left V 0 bases short and J 10 bases short, with 23 bases between. CDR3 region: CASSQDQIGTRHRAQYF. The CDR3 DNA follows: TGTGCCAGCAGCCAAGATCAAATAGGGACCCGACATAGGGCGCAGTATTTT.

This chain links TRBV7-2 with TRBJ2-1; perhaps D is TRBD1 or TRBD2 (5 bases each). The CDR3 loop spans 16 amino acids. The V end was cut by 3 bases, the J end by 0 bases, with 12 bases between. Germline CDR1 and CDR2: SGHTA and FQGNSA. The CDR3 here is CASSFERGRSYNEQFF. The CDR3 DNA follows: TGTGCCAGCAGCTTTGAGAGGGGCCGCTCCTACAATGAGCAGTTCTTC.

The V and J genes are TRBV7-8 and TRBJ1-5; the match to TRBD1 covers 8 bases. The junction had 11 bases not matched to a gene; V was cut back by 5 bases and J by 2 bases. Per the germline V gene, CDR1 is SGHVS and CDR2 is FQNEAQ. This CDR3 has 17 amino acids. In DNA form, the CDR3 reads TGTGCCAGCAGCCAGAGGACAGGGCGGGTCGGCAATCAGCCCCAGCATTTT. Amino acid sequence: CASSQRTGRVGNQPQHF.

This clonotype was detected many times. This chain uses TRBV7-2 with TRBJ2-7; 10 positions match TRBD2. V trimming: 7 bases; J trimming: 12 bases; junction bases outside the gene matches: 24. Germline V CDR1 and CDR2: SGHTA, FQGNSA. This CDR3 contains 17 residues. CDR3 region: CASIQNPTLAGEAMRYF. The CDR3 DNA reads TGTGCCAGCATCCAGAACCCCACCCTAGCGGGGGAAGCGATGCGGTACTTC. The variable domain in full, with the rest retrieved from reference TRBV7-2 and TRBJ2-7, is GAGVSQSPSNKVTEKGKDVELRCDPISGHTALYWYRQSLGQGLEFLIYFQGNSAPDKSGLPSDRFSAERTGGSVSTLTIQRTQQEDSAVYLCASIQNPTLAGEAMRYFGPGTRLTVT.

This clonotype was recorded only once. The chain couples TRBV20-1 to TRBJ2-3, with 11 bases identical to TRBD2. Trimming cost V 3 bases and J 2 bases; bases outside gene matches: 7. From germline, CDR1 is DFQATT and CDR2 SNEGSKA (reference sequence). The CDR3 totals 16 residues. CDR3 DNA: TGCAGTGCTAGTGGCGGACTAGCGGGCTACACAGATACGCAGTATTTT. Encoded protein: CSASGGLAGYTDTQYF.